A single sample gave rise to the 24 T cell receptor beta chains below, sequenced in a study of T-cell reconstitution after alpha-beta-depleted transplantation in children. Preparation of the TCRbeta library was carried out with unique molecular identifiers. Via MiXCR, TCRdb re-called the PCR reads, giving one row per CDR3 protein. The sample contains some 600,000 distinct CDR3 sequences, 13% of which appear only once. This specimen was PBMCs, mostly from graft donor cells, taken 360 days after TCRalphabeta/CD19-depleted stem cell transplant. These receptors were taken from a male patient between 5 and 17 years old who had a stem cell transplant for acute myeloid leukemia, so the T cells may come from the graft donor.

This clonotype showed up many times. This rearrangement joins TRBV29-1 to TRBJ1-4; the match to TRBD1 covers 9 bases. CDR3 length equals 13 residues. V trimming: 4 bases; J trimming: 7 bases; junction bases outside the gene matches: 4. CDR1 SQVTM and CDR2 ANQGSEA come from the germline V gene. The CDR3 region has the DNA TGCAGCGTTGCTGGACAGGGGTTTGAAAAACTGTTTTTT. Residues: CSVAGQGFEKLFF.

This clonotype showed up many times. This rearrangement joins TRBV12-3 or TRBV12-4 to TRBJ1-2; D remains ambiguous. V lost 3 bases and J 8 bases, leaving 10 bases between the germline ends. This CDR3 comprises 12 residues. CDR3 residues: CASSFPTGGYTF. CDR3 bases: TGTGCCAGCAGTTTCCCCACGGGAGGCTACACCTTC.

V usage is TRBV12-3 or TRBV12-4 and J usage is TRBJ1-5; D gene unclear. The ends were cut back, 3 bases at V and 2 bases at J, with 5 bases in the middle. The CDR3 is 13 residues long. The CDR3 region has the DNA TGTGCCAGCAGTTTGAAGGGCAATCAGCCCCAGCATTTT. Translating it yields CASSLKGNQPQHF.

This clonotype was seen only a few times. The rearrangement uses TRBV20-1 and TRBJ2-1; 8 nucleotides align to TRBD2. Germline values: CDR1 DFQATT, CDR2 SNEGSKA (reference sequence). The CDR3 sequence is 17 residues long. V was clipped by 6 bases and J by 2 bases; unmatched bases: 15. The CDR3 protein is CSALLAVIPFPYNEQFF. DNA of the CDR3: TGCAGTGCGTTACTAGCGGTAATCCCATTCCCCTACAATGAGCAGTTCTTC.

This clonotype was detected a few times. The rearrangement uses TRBV2 and TRBJ2-1; D is unresolved. The CDR3 is 14 residues long. V shed 3 bases and J shed 4 bases, with 10 bases lying between them. CDR1 is SNHLY and CDR2 is FYNNEI in the germline V gene. CDR3 sequence: CASSDFGQYNEQFF. CDR3 bases: TGTGCCAGCAGTGATTTTGGCCAATACAATGAGCAGTTCTTC.

This clonotype was detected a few times. This sequence joins TRBV27 and TRBJ2-1, with D possibly being TRBD2 (5 bases). V lost 4 bases and J 8 bases, leaving 21 bases between the germline ends. This CDR3 contains 16 residues. CDR1 MNHEY and CDR2 SMNVEV come from the germline V gene (reference sequence). The CDR3 region is CASSSHIGLTSYEQFF. CDR3 in DNA: TGTGCCAGCAGTTCTCATATTGGTCTCACTAGTTATGAGCAGTTCTTC.

The rearrangement joins TRBV20-1 to TRBJ2-3, with 7 bases identical to TRBD2. This CDR3 is 15 amino acids long. The germline V gene encodes CDR1 DFQATT and CDR2 SNEGSKA (reference sequence). Trimming removed 1 base from V and 1 base from J; junction bases left unmatched: 5. CDR3 region: CSARVVGGGTDTQYF. The CDR3 coding sequence is TGCAGTGCTAGAGTGGTGGGAGGGGGCACAGATACGCAGTATTTT.

This chain joins TRBV11-1 and TRBJ2-1, with TRBD1 identical over 8 bases. Germline V gene lookup returns CDR1 SGHAT and CDR2 FQDESV (reference sequence). This CDR3 region has 18 residues. The trim removed 3 bases at V and 4 bases at J, leaving 14 bases unmatched. CDR3 DNA: TGTGCCAGCAGCTTCCTAGACCGGGACAGGCGTATATACAATGAGCAGTTCTTC. It codes for CASSFLDRDRRIYNEQFF.

This clonotype was counted a few times. This chain connects TRBV9 to TRBJ2-1, with a possible D match to TRBD1 (6 bases). The length of the CDR3 is 15 residues. CDR1 SGDLS and CDR2 YYNGEE come from the germline V gene. The germline V and J ends were trimmed by 0 bases and 8 bases, with 15 bases remaining between them. Written as DNA, the CDR3 is TGTGCCAGCAGCGTAGGGCACAGGGTTTCGGATGAGCAGTTCTTC. It translates to CASSVGHRVSDEQFF.

The genes are TRBV10-3 and TRBJ2-5; no clear D gene. CDR1 ENHRY and CDR2 SYGVKD come from the germline V gene. The CDR3 totals 15 residues. V shed 2 bases and J shed 2 bases, with 12 bases lying between them. The CDR3 region has the DNA TGTGCCATCAGTGAGACGAGGATCTTACAAGAGACCCAGTACTTC. This translates into CAISETRILQETQYF.

This clonotype was seen many times. The J gene is TRBJ2-1, the V gene TRBV2; perhaps TRBD2 as D (6 bases). Germline V gives CDR1 SNHLY, CDR2 FYNNEI. The CDR3 contains 14 residues. With 6 bases removed from V and 7 bases from J, the gap between germline ends came to 16 bases. In nucleotides, the CDR3 is TGTGCCAGCAGGGGAGGAGGGACTTATAATGAGCAGTTCTTC. Protein: CASRGGGTYNEQFF. Using reference TRBV2 and TRBJ2-1 for the parts outside the CDR3, the full variable domain is EPEVTQTPSHQVTQMGQEVILRCVPISNHLYFYWYRQILGQKVEFLVSFYNNEISEKSEIFDDQFSVERPDGSNFTLKIRSTKLEDSAMYFCASRGGGTYNEQFFGPGTRLTVL.

J is TRBJ2-1 and V is TRBV29-1; the D is unclear. V gave up 4 bases and J gave up 0 bases, with 13 bases separating them. The germline V gene has CDR1 SQVTM and CDR2 ANQGSEA. This CDR3 is 15 amino acids long. In DNA form, the CDR3 reads TGCAGCGTTGCTTGGTCCCCAGGCTCCTACAATGAGCAGTTCTTC. Residues: CSVAWSPGSYNEQFF.

This clonotype was seen once. A much larger clone differs from this one at a single base, so this may be a read error. V and J are TRBV20-1 and TRBJ2-1; 12 nucleotides match TRBD2. CDR1 is DFQATT, CDR2 SNEGSKA, per germline (reference sequence). The length of the CDR3 is 16 residues. CDR3 in amino acids: CCARPPTSGGYNEQFF. The CDR3 DNA is TGCTGTGCTAGACCCCCGACTAGCGGGGGATACAATGAGCAGTTCTTC.

DNA for the CDR3: TGCAGCGTTGTAGAACCGGGAGTCGCGAAAAATGAGCAGTTCTTC. Its protein product is CSVVEPGVAKNEQFF. This chain uses TRBV29-1 with TRBJ2-1, with a possible D match to TRBD2 (6 bases). The V end was cut by 4 bases, the J end by 7 bases, with 20 bases between. CDR1 and CDR2 from the germline V gene are SQVTM and ANQGSEA. The length of the CDR3 is 15 residues.

Only a few counts were recorded for this clonotype. The CDR3 DNA sequence: TGTGCCAGTAGTATAAGTGGGACCGACACAGATACGCAGTATTTT. Amino acids: CASSISGTDTDTQYF. The rearrangement uses TRBV19 and TRBJ2-3; D is perhaps TRBD1 or TRBD2 (5 bases each). V lost 2 bases and J lost 2, with 11 bases in between. Germline V gene data show CDR1 as LNHDA and CDR2 as SQIVND (reference sequence). This CDR3 contains 15 residues. Full variable domain (outside the CDR3, taken from reference TRBV19 and TRBJ2-3): DGGITQSPKYLFRKEGQNVTLSCEQNLNHDAMYWYRQDPGQGLRLIYYSQIVNDFQKGDIAEGYSVSREKKESFPLTVTSAQKNPTAFYLCASSISGTDTDTQYFGPGTRLTVL.

The chain joins TRBV30 to TRBJ2-5, with unresolved D. The CDR3 contains 12 residues. Germline CDR1 is GTSNPN and CDR2 is SVGIG (reference sequence). The ends were cut back, 2 bases at V and 2 bases at J, with 6 bases in the middle. Here the CDR3 reads CAWSPGQETQYF. The CDR3 coding sequence is TGTGCCTGGAGTCCCGGACAAGAGACCCAGTACTTC.

The V call is TRBV14, the J call TRBJ2-7; no clear D. V dropped 1 base and J dropped 6 bases, with 10 bases sitting between them. The CDR3 consists of 13 residues. CDR1 and CDR2 from the germline V gene are SGHDN and FVKESK. This CDR3 reads CASSQGIPSEQYF. In nucleotides, the CDR3 is TGTGCCAGCAGCCAAGGGATACCTAGCGAGCAGTACTTC.

The V call is TRBV5-1, the J call TRBJ2-4; 10 bases fit TRBD2. Germline loops: CDR1 SGHRS, CDR2 YFSETQ. V shed 4 bases, J shed 1 base, and the junction held 8 bases outside the gene matches. The CDR3 has 17 residues. CDR3 sequence reads: CASSPNLAGAAKNIQYF. DNA of the CDR3: TGCGCCAGCAGCCCGAACCTAGCGGGAGCGGCCAAAAACATTCAGTACTTC.

V usage is TRBV7-8 and J usage is TRBJ2-3, with TRBD1 identical over 8 bases. Germline-derived CDR1 and CDR2 are SGHVS and FQNEAQ. The junction had 11 bases not matched to a gene; V was cut back by 7 bases and J by 5 bases. The CDR3 length is 15 residues. The CDR3 DNA sequence: TGTGCCAGCACTCACGACAGGGGAGGAGGAGATACGCAGTATTTT. Protein product: CASTHDRGGGDTQYF.

The chain combines TRBV7-2 with TRBJ2-7; TRBD2 matches 11 bases. The CDR3 extends over 16 amino acids. Germline CDR1 and CDR2: SGHTA and FQGNSA. The V gene end was trimmed by 3 bases and the J gene end by 4 bases; junction bases not matched to a gene: 8. The CDR3: CASSFPLGLAEYEQYF. The CDR3 DNA reads as TGTGCCAGCAGCTTCCCACTGGGACTAGCGGAGTACGAGCAGTACTTC.

The J gene is TRBJ2-3, the V gene TRBV18; D gene ambiguous. CDR3 length: 13 residues. V shed 1 base and J shed 7 bases, with 9 bases lying between them. Germline V lookup: CDR1 KGHSH, CDR2 LQKENI. CDR3 nucleotides: TGTGCCAGCTCACCACGGGCGCCGAATACGCAGTATTTT. Protein: CASSPRAPNTQYF.

The chain links TRBV7-9 to TRBJ2-7; 13 bases match TRBD2. The CDR3 runs to 17 residues. The junction had 4 bases not matched to a gene; V was cut back by 1 base and J by 1 base. Germline V lookup: CDR1 SEHNR, CDR2 FQNEAQ (reference sequence). CDR3 amino acids: CASSLGRGLAGSYEQYF. The CDR3 DNA reads as TGTGCCAGCAGCTTAGGCAGGGGACTAGCGGGGTCCTACGAGCAGTACTTC.

The chain uses TRBV7-6 and TRBJ2-1, with 9 bases matching TRBD1. CDR3 length: 18 residues. Germline V gene lookup returns CDR1 SGHVS and CDR2 FNYEAQ. The J segment lost 3 bases and the V segment lost 3 bases, leaving 12 bases of the junction unmatched. CDR3 region: CASSLSSGDREVYNEQFF. As DNA, the CDR3 is TGTGCCAGCAGCTTGTCTTCCGGGGACAGGGAAGTCTACAATGAGCAGTTCTTC.

This clonotype was recorded a few times. V gene TRBV29-1 combines with J gene TRBJ2-1, with D tentatively TRBD2 (5 bases). The CDR3 is 13 residues long. The ends were cut back, 5 bases at V and 4 bases at J, with 12 bases in the middle. Germline V gives CDR1 SQVTM, CDR2 ANQGSEA. CDR3 DNA sequence: TGCAGCGTTAGTCAGGCGGGTTACAATGAGCAGTTCTTC. This gives the protein CSVSQAGYNEQFF.